Included here is one T cell receptor beta chain sequence, with context. The data stem from a study of shared clonotypes between healthy human individuals. V was shortened by 3 bases and J by 6 bases, with 15 bases between the two germline ends. CDR3 length: 14 residues. Germline CDR1 and CDR2: LNHDA and SQIVND (reference sequence). Assay used: immunoSEQ multiplex PCR; TCRdb lists only in-frame clones, some missing. Seen here are about 690,000 clones, roughly 91% observed once, and the top ten hold roughly 36%. The sample was memory CD8+ T cells from PBMCs. Specified subset: CD45RO+ cells pooled with CCR7-negative TemRA cells. The V call is TRBV19, the J call TRBJ2-7; a possible D gene is TRBD2 (5 bases). This TCR derives from a man aged 18 to 35 in good health. Some clones in this sample may be carry-over from other donors' samples. CDR3 amino acids: CASSIVGENGEQYF. CDR3 sequence (DNA): TGTGCCAGTAGTATCGTCGGGGAAAACGGCGAGCAGTACTTC.